This T cell receptor (beta chain) is from a study of T cell responses to AZD1222 COVID-19 vaccine. Sequencing used immunoSEQ multiplex PCR; TCRdb keeps in-frame clones, though not all of them. The data show just over 95,000 clones, around 90% seen once. Study-level points and caveats: The breadth and depth of Spike-specific TCRs increased once two AZD1222 doses had been given. At study baseline, merely five or six AZD1222 recipients were seropositive. The span of vaccine-associated CD4 TCRs extended across spike, with dominance at 160-218 and 743-854. Clonal diversity may have been underestimated, and the donors were mostly white British, with more females than males.

The CDR3 spans 13 residues. V lost 3 bases, J lost 1 base, and 4 bases lay in between. Germline CDR1 and CDR2: SGHAT and FQNNGV. For this clone: Its antigen is currently unknown.

The sequence was obtained from an adult in good health. The sequences come from peripheral blood, collected on day 0 of AZD1222 vaccination. V and J are TRBV11-2 and TRBJ1-5; the D is unclear. This CDR3 is CASSFASNQPQHF. For the CDR3, the DNA is TGTGCCAGCAGCTTCGCGAGCAATCAGCCCCAGCATTTT.